This T cell receptor beta chain was documented in a study of human T cells and chemical hapten exposure. The overall study: Affected patients, primarily female, had alopecia areata, totalis or universalis.

This clonotype showed up just a few times. CDR3 length: 15 residues. Trimming took 8 bases from V and 3 from J, leaving 16 bases between them. The germline gives CDR1 LGHNT, CDR2 FRNRAP. TCRdb called the RACE reads again in MiXCR, with one record for every CDR3 protein. The sample holds tens of thousands of distinct CDR3 sequences, about a tenth seen once. Time point of the sample: patch test 1, 2 weeks after DPC sensitization. Specified treatment: therapeutic diphenylcyclopropenone sensitization with weekly scalp DPC. Here the sequenced sample was whole blood, taken in connection with sensitization to the hapten diphenylcyclopropenone (DPC). This chain joins TRBV12-5 and TRBJ2-2; a weak D match, TRBD1 (6 bases). The sequence was collected from a woman aged 45-59 years with alopecia areata. Some clones in this sample may be carry-over from other donors' samples. Written as DNA, the CDR3 is TGTGCTAGTTCCCGGGACACCTCGTACACCGGGGAGCTGTTTTTT. Protein: CASSRDTSYTGELFF.